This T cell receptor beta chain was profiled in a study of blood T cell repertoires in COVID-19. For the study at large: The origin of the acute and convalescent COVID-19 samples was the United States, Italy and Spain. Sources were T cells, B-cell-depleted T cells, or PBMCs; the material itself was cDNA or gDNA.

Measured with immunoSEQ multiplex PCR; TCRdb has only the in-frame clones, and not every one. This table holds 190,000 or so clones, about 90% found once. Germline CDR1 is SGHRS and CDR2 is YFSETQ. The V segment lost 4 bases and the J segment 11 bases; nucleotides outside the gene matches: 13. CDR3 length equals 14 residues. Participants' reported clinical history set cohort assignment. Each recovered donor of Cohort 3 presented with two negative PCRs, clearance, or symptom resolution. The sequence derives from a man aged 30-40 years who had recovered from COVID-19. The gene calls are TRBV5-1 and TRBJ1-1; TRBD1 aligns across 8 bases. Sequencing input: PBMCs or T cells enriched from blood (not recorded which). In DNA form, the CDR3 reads TGCGCCAGCAGCGGCCAAACAGGGGGAGGTCGGGCTTTCTTT. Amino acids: CASSGQTGGGRAFF.